The next 6 T cell receptor beta chains were all read from a single sample in a study of T-cell memory formation after mild COVID-19. TCRdb re-analysed the 5' RACE reads in MiXCR, keeping a single row per CDR3 protein. The sample includes roughly 300,000 distinct CDR3 sequences, around 8% of them seen just once. The sequencing sample was made of PBMCs or a T cell subset sorted from them (not recorded which). The source of these receptors is a young man who had mild COVID-19 (a few samples of this study predate the infection). Cell type and time point are not known.

This clonotype was detected ten times or more. The V call is TRBV4-3, the J call TRBJ2-6; TRBD2 might be the D (5 bases). Germline V gene sequence: CDR1 LGHNA, CDR2 YSLEER. Trimming took off 0 bases at V and 0 bases at J, with 6 bases between the two ends. The CDR3 has 16 amino acids. CDR3 sequence: CASSQEGSSGANVLTF. The CDR3 DNA is TGCGCCAGCAGCCAAGAAGGGAGCTCTGGGGCCAACGTCCTGACTTTC.

The CDR3 sequence: CASSLRGGAKGKQFF. CDR3 nucleotides: TGTGCCAGCAGCCTTAGGGGGGGAGCAAAGGGGAAGCAGTTCTTC. V gene TRBV12-3 or TRBV12-4 combines with J gene TRBJ2-1; possible D gene TRBD2, 7 bases. Between the trimmed V and J ends, which lost 6 bases and 11 bases, there was a span of 23 bases. The CDR3 consists of 15 residues.

The rearrangement links TRBV20-1 to TRBJ2-2; perhaps TRBD2 as D (6 bases). CDR3 size: 13 residues. CDR1 is DFQATT, CDR2 SNEGSKA, per germline (reference sequence). The V end was cut by 0 bases, the J end by 9 bases, with 11 bases between. The CDR3 protein is CSARDHRGRELFF. The CDR3 DNA is TGCAGTGCTAGAGATCACCGGGGGAGGGAGCTGTTTTTT.

This clonotype was observed a few times. The rearrangement links TRBV12-3 or TRBV12-4 to TRBJ2-4; D is unclear. V lost 2 bases, J lost 0 bases, and 5 bases lay in between. The CDR3 is made up of 14 amino acids. CDR3 bases: TGTGCCAGCAGTTTAATGGCAGCCAAAAACATTCAGTACTTC. It is translated as CASSLMAAKNIQYF.

The genes are TRBV27 and TRBJ2-7; TRBD1 might be the D (6 bases). The CDR3 has 13 residues. Germline V gives CDR1 MNHEY, CDR2 SMNVEV (reference sequence). Trimming left V 2 bases short and J 6 bases short, with 11 bases between. CDR3 loop: CASSLKGDGEQYF. The CDR3 bases are TGTGCCAGCAGTTTAAAGGGGGATGGCGAGCAGTACTTC.

In its sample, this clonotype was seen a few times. V and J are TRBV5-1 and TRBJ2-2, with D perhaps matching TRBD1 (5 bases). V dropped 4 bases and J dropped 6 bases, with 16 bases sitting between them. Germline-derived CDR1 and CDR2 are SGHRS and YFSETQ. CDR3 length equals 15 residues. CDR3 region: CASSPGQFGAGELFF. CDR3 in DNA: TGCGCCAGCAGCCCAGGACAATTTGGCGCCGGGGAGCTGTTTTTT.